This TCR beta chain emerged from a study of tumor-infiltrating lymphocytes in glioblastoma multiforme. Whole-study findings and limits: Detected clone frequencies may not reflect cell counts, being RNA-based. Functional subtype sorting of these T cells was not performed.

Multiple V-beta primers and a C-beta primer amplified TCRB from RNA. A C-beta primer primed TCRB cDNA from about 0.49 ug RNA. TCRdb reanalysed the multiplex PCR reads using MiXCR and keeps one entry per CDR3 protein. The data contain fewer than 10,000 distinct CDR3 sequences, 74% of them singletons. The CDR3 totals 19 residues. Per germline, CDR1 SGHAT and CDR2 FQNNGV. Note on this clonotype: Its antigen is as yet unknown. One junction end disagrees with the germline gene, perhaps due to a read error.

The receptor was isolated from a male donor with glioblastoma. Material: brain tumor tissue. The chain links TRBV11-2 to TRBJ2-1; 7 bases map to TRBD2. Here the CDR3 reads CASSLDFPPSPGGRDERFF. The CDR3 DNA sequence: TGTGCCAGCAGCTTAGATTTCCCCCCCTCTCCGGGGGGTAGGGATGAGCGGTTCTTC.